A selection of T cell receptor beta chains follows, all from one sample in a study of T-cell reconstitution after alpha-beta-depleted transplantation in children. TCRdb analysed the PCR reads with MiXCR anew, one entry per CDR3 protein. The table includes 200,000 or so distinct CDR3 sequences, 5.5% to 7% detected once. Here the sequenced sample was PBMCs, taken before TCRalphabeta/CD19-depleted stem cell transplant. These receptors came from a girl less than two years old with combined immunodeficiency, due to receive a stem cell transplant. Each CDR3 is given with its conserved first and last residue. Fields, in order: J gene, D gene, CDR3 length, clone size, V gene, CDR3 protein, CDR3 DNA. D genes are given only for firm matches. Clone size, where shown, is once, few, many, or a class for clones that have expanded.

j_call: TRBJ2-7; d_call: TRBD2; cdr3_length: 15; clone_size: many; v_call: TRBV27; cdr3_aa: CASSWGAGAVYEQYF; cdr3_nt: TGTGCCAGCAGTTGGGGAGCGGGAGCGGTTTACGAGCAGTACTTC
j_call: TRBJ2-5; d_call: .; cdr3_length: 14; clone_size: many; v_call: TRBV7-9; cdr3_aa: CASSSWSFQETQYF; cdr3_nt: TGTGCCAGCAGCTCTTGGAGTTTCCAAGAGACCCAGTACTTC
j_call: TRBJ2-1; d_call: TRBD1; cdr3_length: 14; clone_size: .; v_call: TRBV7-6; cdr3_aa: CASSSTGPYNEQFF; cdr3_nt: TGTGCCAGCAGCTCGACAGGGCCCTACAATGAGCAGTTCTTC
j_call: TRBJ2-1; d_call: .; cdr3_length: 11; clone_size: many; v_call: TRBV10-3; cdr3_aa: CAISESYEQFF; cdr3_nt: TGTGCCATCAGTGAGTCCTATGAGCAGTTCTTC
j_call: TRBJ2-1; d_call: TRBD2; cdr3_length: 15; clone_size: many; v_call: TRBV5-1; cdr3_aa: CASSLRTSGGNEQFF; cdr3_nt: TGCGCCAGCAGCCTTCGGACTAGCGGGGGAAATGAGCAGTTCTTC
j_call: TRBJ2-7; d_call: TRBD1; cdr3_length: 13; clone_size: many; v_call: TRBV13; cdr3_aa: CASSLGGTGWQYF; cdr3_nt: TGTGCCAGCAGCTTAGGGGGGACAGGGTGGCAGTACTTC
j_call: TRBJ1-2; d_call: .; cdr3_length: 15; clone_size: few; v_call: TRBV15; cdr3_aa: CATSRGFSDPNGYTF; cdr3_nt: TGTGCCACCAGCCGAGGGTTCAGCGATCCTAATGGCTACACCTTC
j_call: TRBJ2-3; d_call: .; cdr3_length: 14; clone_size: many; v_call: TRBV29-1; cdr3_aa: CSVVLGGGTDTQYF; cdr3_nt: TGCAGCGTTGTTCTCGGGGGAGGCACAGATACGCAGTATTTT
j_call: TRBJ1-1; d_call: TRBD1; cdr3_length: 12; clone_size: .; v_call: TRBV6-5; cdr3_aa: CASSSGQLEAFF; cdr3_nt: TGTGCCAGCAGCTCGGGACAGCTTGAAGCTTTCTTT
j_call: TRBJ2-1; d_call: TRBD2; cdr3_length: 17; clone_size: many; v_call: TRBV7-2; cdr3_aa: CASSLDRPGLGDDEQFF; cdr3_nt: TGTGCCAGCAGCTTGGATCGCCCGGGACTAGGCGATGATGAGCAGTTCTTC
j_call: TRBJ2-7; d_call: TRBD1; cdr3_length: 14; clone_size: many; v_call: TRBV7-6; cdr3_aa: CASSLRDRAYEQYF; cdr3_nt: TGTGCCAGCAGCTTAAGGGACAGGGCTTACGAGCAGTACTTC
j_call: TRBJ2-1; d_call: .; cdr3_length: 12; clone_size: few; v_call: TRBV7-8; cdr3_aa: CASTLGDNEQFF; cdr3_nt: TGTGCCAGTACATTAGGAGACAATGAGCAGTTCTTC
j_call: TRBJ2-1; d_call: .; cdr3_length: 16; clone_size: many; v_call: TRBV4-2; cdr3_aa: CASSQIVRKSRDEQFF; cdr3_nt: TGTGCCAGCAGCCAGATAGTGAGGAAGAGTAGGGATGAGCAGTTCTTC
j_call: TRBJ2-7; d_call: .; cdr3_length: 14; clone_size: many; v_call: TRBV21-1; cdr3_aa: CARTSGGLGYEQYF; cdr3_nt: TGTGCCAGGACTAGCGGGGGCCTAGGCTACGAGCAGTACTTC
j_call: TRBJ2-6; d_call: .; cdr3_length: 17; clone_size: many; v_call: TRBV6-2/TRBV6-3; cdr3_aa: CASLQQALTAGANVLTF; cdr3_nt: TGTGCCAGTCTACAACAGGCCCTTACGGCTGGGGCCAACGTCCTGACTTTC
j_call: TRBJ2-1; d_call: .; cdr3_length: 13; clone_size: many; v_call: TRBV4-3; cdr3_aa: CASSPEQGFEQFF; cdr3_nt: TGCGCCAGCAGCCCCGAACAGGGATTTGAGCAGTTCTTC
j_call: TRBJ2-5; d_call: .; cdr3_length: 15; clone_size: .; v_call: TRBV7-2; cdr3_aa: CASSFSGGERETQYF; cdr3_nt: TGTGCCAGCAGCTTTTCAGGGGGGGAGAGGGAGACCCAGTACTTC
j_call: TRBJ1-1; d_call: .; cdr3_length: 15; clone_size: many; v_call: TRBV18; cdr3_aa: CASSPPAGAYTEAFF; cdr3_nt: TGTGCCAGCTCACCACCGGCAGGGGCATACACTGAAGCTTTCTTT
j_call: TRBJ2-3; d_call: TRBD2; cdr3_length: 18; clone_size: many; v_call: TRBV4-2; cdr3_aa: CASSPFNTLAGVENTQYF; cdr3_nt: TGTGCCAGCAGCCCATTTAATACACTAGCGGGGGTAGAAAATACGCAGTATTTT
j_call: TRBJ1-1; d_call: .; cdr3_length: 16; clone_size: many; v_call: TRBV6-5; cdr3_aa: CASSYSRQNVNTEAFF; cdr3_nt: TGTGCCAGCAGTTACTCGAGGCAGAATGTGAACACTGAAGCTTTCTTT
j_call: TRBJ1-5; d_call: .; cdr3_length: 16; clone_size: many; v_call: TRBV27; cdr3_aa: CASSFSFGGGNQPQHF; cdr3_nt: TGTGCCAGCAGTTTTTCGTTCGGGGGTGGCAATCAGCCCCAGCATTTT
j_call: TRBJ2-1; d_call: .; cdr3_length: 14; clone_size: few; v_call: TRBV20-1; cdr3_aa: CSALAPSSYNEQFF; cdr3_nt: TGCAGTGCTCTAGCCCCGAGCTCCTACAATGAGCAGTTCTTC
j_call: TRBJ2-3; d_call: .; cdr3_length: 13; clone_size: many; v_call: TRBV15; cdr3_aa: CATSMASTDTQYF; cdr3_nt: TGTGCCACCAGCATGGCCAGCACAGATACGCAGTATTTT
j_call: TRBJ1-1; d_call: .; cdr3_length: 16; clone_size: few; v_call: TRBV7-9; cdr3_aa: CASSLPQTGVNTEAFF; cdr3_nt: TGTGCCAGCAGCTTACCCCAGACAGGCGTGAACACTGAAGCTTTCTTT
j_call: TRBJ2-1; d_call: .; cdr3_length: 14; clone_size: .; v_call: TRBV27; cdr3_aa: CASIHFGRVIEQFF; cdr3_nt: TGTGCCAGCATTCATTTCGGCAGGGTCATTGAGCAGTTCTTC
j_call: TRBJ1-3; d_call: .; cdr3_length: 18; clone_size: .; v_call: TRBV6-5; cdr3_aa: CASSYLIPRAQAGNTIYF; cdr3_nt: TGTGCCAGCAGTTACCTTATACCCCGGGCACAGGCTGGAAACACCATATATTTT
j_call: TRBJ2-1; d_call: TRBD2; cdr3_length: 17; clone_size: many; v_call: TRBV7-2; cdr3_aa: CASSLSLLAGAGNEQFF; cdr3_nt: TGTGCCAGCAGCCTAAGCCTCCTAGCGGGAGCGGGCAATGAGCAGTTCTTC
j_call: TRBJ1-1; d_call: .; cdr3_length: 16; clone_size: many; v_call: TRBV5-1; cdr3_aa: CASSLEAGLMNTEAFF; cdr3_nt: TGCGCCAGCAGCTTGGAGGCAGGCCTCATGAACACTGAAGCTTTCTTT
j_call: TRBJ1-2; d_call: .; cdr3_length: 16; clone_size: many; v_call: TRBV19; cdr3_aa: CASSIESCRVTGGYTF; cdr3_nt: TGTGCCAGTAGTATAGAAAGTTGCAGGGTCACAGGAGGCTACACCTTC
j_call: TRBJ1-1; d_call: .; cdr3_length: 16; clone_size: many; v_call: TRBV19; cdr3_aa: CASSMRELGRNTEAFF; cdr3_nt: TGTGCCAGTAGTATGAGGGAACTGGGGAGGAACACTGAAGCTTTCTTT
j_call: TRBJ2-5; d_call: TRBD1; cdr3_length: 17; clone_size: few; v_call: TRBV3-1; cdr3_aa: CASSHNDLTGVWETQYF; cdr3_nt: TGTGCCAGCAGCCACAACGACCTTACAGGGGTCTGGGAGACCCAGTACTTC
j_call: TRBJ1-5; d_call: TRBD1; cdr3_length: 13; clone_size: many; v_call: TRBV12-3/TRBV12-4; cdr3_aa: CASSGTGYQPQHF; cdr3_nt: TGTGCCAGCAGTGGGACAGGGTATCAGCCCCAGCATTTT
j_call: TRBJ1-2; d_call: .; cdr3_length: 15; clone_size: many; v_call: TRBV7-2; cdr3_aa: CASSLEQGVYYGYTF; cdr3_nt: TGTGCCAGCAGCTTAGAACAGGGTGTCTACTATGGCTACACCTTC
j_call: TRBJ2-7; d_call: .; cdr3_length: 14; clone_size: many; v_call: TRBV24-1; cdr3_aa: CATSDAGQAYEQYF; cdr3_nt: TGTGCCACCAGTGACGCCGGACAAGCCTACGAGCAGTACTTC
j_call: TRBJ2-1; d_call: TRBD2; cdr3_length: 14; clone_size: many; v_call: TRBV7-9; cdr3_aa: CASSLGGLHNEQFF; cdr3_nt: TGTGCCAGCAGCTTAGGGGGACTACACAATGAGCAGTTCTTC